The 5 T cell receptor beta chains reported below all come from one sample, sequenced in a study of T cell changes during pregnancy in multiple sclerosis. The repertoire was sequenced with immunoSEQ multiplex PCR; TCRdb's copy has only in-frame clones and lacks some. This table has about 97,000 clones, around nine tenths appearing once. The sample was peripheral blood, taken in the second trimester of pregnancy. The receptors derive from a female donor in good health, enrolled as a control in a pregnancy study.

The chain uses TRBV6-6 and TRBJ2-7; D is possibly TRBD2 (6 bases). Trimming took 7 bases from V and 0 from J, leaving 13 bases between them. Germline V lookup: CDR1 MNHNY, CDR2 SVGAGI (reference sequence). The CDR3 extends over 14 amino acids. CDR3 nucleotide sequence: TGTGCCAGCACCAGCCGGCGGGACTCCTACGAGCAGTACTTC. This translates into CASTSRRDSYEQYF.

V gene TRBV2 combines with J gene TRBJ2-1, with TRBD1 identical over 7 bases. V was clipped by 7 bases and J by 7 bases; unmatched bases: 4. Germline V gene sequence: CDR1 SNHLY, CDR2 FYNNEI. The CDR3 totals 12 residues. The CDR3 reads CASTKQGNEQFF. CDR3 DNA: TGTGCCAGCACCAAACAGGGGAATGAGCAGTTCTTC.

This clone was seen only a few times. This sequence joins TRBV7-2 and TRBJ1-6; 9 bases are shared with TRBD1. From germline, CDR1 is SGHTA and CDR2 FQGNSA. With 5 bases clipped from V and 5 bases from J, the junction kept 4 bases outside the gene matches. CDR3 length: 15 amino acids. This chain's CDR3 is CASSPRTGDNSPLHF. In DNA, the CDR3 is TGTGCCAGCAGCCCCCGGACAGGGGATAATTCACCCCTCCACTTT.

V gene TRBV19 combines with J gene TRBJ2-3; 9 nucleotides match TRBD2. Germline V gives CDR1 LNHDA, CDR2 SQIVND (reference sequence). The CDR3 spans 17 residues. Losses at the gene ends were 3 bases for V and 6 bases for J; bases not matched to a gene: 13. The CDR3 nucleotides are TGTGCCAGTAGTATTACCCGTCCGCGGGGGGGTAGGGATACGCAGTATTTT. This codes for CASSITRPRGGRDTQYF.

V is TRBV19 and J is TRBJ2-3; D remains ambiguous. Trimming pared 3 bases from V and 0 bases from J, leaving 19 bases between. Germline CDR1 LNHDA, CDR2 SQIVND (reference sequence). This CDR3 is 18 amino acids long. The CDR3 protein is CASSIVRVVLSSTDTQYF. In DNA, the CDR3 is TGTGCCAGTAGTATCGTTCGGGTAGTCCTTTCTAGCACAGATACGCAGTATTTT. Drawing the rest from reference TRBV19 and TRBJ2-3, the complete variable domain is DGGITQSPKYLFRKEGQNVTLSCEQNLNHDAMYWYRQDPGQGLRLIYYSQIVNDFQKGDIAEGYSVSREKKESFPLTVTSAQKNPTAFYLCASSIVRVVLSSTDTQYFGPGTRLTVL.